These 12 T cell receptor beta chains came from one sample sequenced in a study of vaccination and CD4 T cells after COVID-19. No antigens are known for them. Indicated treatment: roughly 10-day PBMC culture with coronavirus spike peptide pools or control peptides (ViraFEST assay). Collection of the unexposed donor's CD4+ T cells took place before the COVID-19 pandemic (2011-2018). Oncomine TCR Beta short-read sequencing was applied to DNA from cultured CD4+ T cells. TCRdb re-called the PCR reads with MiXCR, one entry per CDR3 protein. The sample yields some 8,900 distinct CDR3 sequences, around 45% seen once. Sample: CD4+ T cells from blood, cultured in vitro. The receptors were sampled from a human donor in good health.

This clonotype was counted between two and nine times. This chain connects TRBV15 to TRBJ2-3; 15 bases match TRBD2. Losses at the gene ends were 3 bases for V and 2 bases for J; bases not matched to a gene: 6. Germline V gives CDR1 LNHNV, CDR2 YYDKDF (reference sequence). CDR3 size: 18 residues. The CDR3 loop is CATSSKRTSGRATDTQYF. Here the CDR3 DNA reads TGTGCCACCAGCAGTAAGAGGACTAGCGGGAGGGCCACAGATACGCAGTATTTT.

The J gene is TRBJ1-4, the V gene TRBV11-3, with D possibly TRBD1 on 6 matching bases. V lost 7 bases, J lost 5 bases, and 17 bases lay in between. Germline V gene sequence: CDR1 SGHNT, CDR2 YENEEA. The CDR3 loop spans 15 amino acids. This CDR3 is CASIHQGSSNEKLFF. DNA of the CDR3: TGTGCCAGCATTCACCAGGGGTCATCAAATGAAAAACTGTTTTTT.

DNA of the CDR3: TGTGCCAGCAGGCCCGGCGCAGGCAATGAGCAGTTCTTC. This encodes CASRPGAGNEQFF. The gene calls are TRBV7-9 and TRBJ2-1; D not resolved. The V gene lost 6 bases and the J gene lost 6 bases, with 12 bases spanning the gap. This CDR3 has 13 residues. Per the germline V gene, CDR1 is SEHNR and CDR2 is FQNEAQ (reference sequence).

The chain joins TRBV7-9 to TRBJ1-2, with 10 bases fitting TRBD1. CDR1 and CDR2 from the germline V gene are SEHNR and FQNEAQ (reference sequence). This CDR3 comprises 16 residues. Trimming removed 3 bases from V and 2 bases from J; junction bases left unmatched: 6. CDR3 protein: CASSLGKTGGNYGYTF. In nucleotides, the CDR3 is TGTGCCAGCAGCTTGGGGAAGACAGGGGGCAACTATGGCTACACCTTC.

The chain is built from TRBV10-2 and TRBJ2-7, with D possibly TRBD1 on 5 matching bases. The V end was cut by 6 bases, the J end by 2 bases, with 8 bases between. Germline CDR1 and CDR2: WSHSY and SAAADI. The CDR3 length is 12 residues. As DNA, the CDR3 is TGCGCCAGCAGGGCAGGGCCCTACGAGCAGTACTTC. This sequence encodes CASRAGPYEQYF.

The chain has TRBV6-1 and TRBJ1-2, with D possibly TRBD1 on 6 matching bases. V dropped 2 bases and J dropped 5 bases, with 12 bases sitting between them. Germline loops: CDR1 MNHNS, CDR2 SASEGT. There are 14 residues in the CDR3. The CDR3 region is CASSESQGWYGYTF. The CDR3 nucleotides read TGTGCCAGCAGTGAATCACAGGGTTGGTATGGCTACACCTTC.

The genes are TRBV19 and TRBJ1-1; D is ambiguous. Between the trimmed V and J ends, which lost 3 bases and 4 bases, there was a span of 15 bases. Germline V gene lookup returns CDR1 LNHDA and CDR2 SQIVND (reference sequence). The CDR3 is 15 residues long. The CDR3 sequence: CASSIGTRGVTEAFF. The CDR3 coding sequence is TGTGCCAGTAGTATCGGCACAAGAGGCGTCACTGAAGCTTTCTTT.

The sample holds a few counts of this clonotype. This rearrangement joins TRBV19 to TRBJ2-7; 8 nucleotides line up with TRBD1. Trimming removed 7 bases from V and 4 bases from J; junction bases left unmatched: 6. The germline CDR1 and CDR2 sequences are LNHDA and SQIVND (reference sequence). CDR3 size: 13 residues. CDR3 nucleotide sequence: TGTGCCAGTATGGGACAGGAATCTTACGAGCAGTACTTC. This sequence encodes CASMGQESYEQYF.

The J gene is TRBJ2-7, the V gene TRBV7-9; 7 bases are a match to TRBD1. Germline V gene data show CDR1 as SEHNR and CDR2 as FQNEAQ (reference sequence). V lost 5 bases to trimming and J lost 3 bases; unmatched junction nucleotides: 7. The CDR3 totals 14 residues. This chain's CDR3 is CASSGWGQNYEQYF. The CDR3 region has the DNA TGTGCCAGCAGCGGGTGGGGACAGAACTACGAGCAGTACTTC.

The rearrangement links TRBV27 to TRBJ2-3; possible D gene TRBD2, 7 bases. The CDR3 is made up of 17 amino acids. Deletions cut 5 bases from V and 1 base from J, with 19 bases between. CDR1 and CDR2 (germline): MNHEY, SMNVEV (reference sequence). The CDR3 here is CASSPRGLTPGTDTQYF. DNA of the CDR3: TGTGCCAGCAGTCCCAGGGGACTAACCCCTGGCACAGATACGCAGTATTTT.

This sequence joins TRBV10-3 and TRBJ2-7; D might be TRBD1 (6 bases). The CDR3 consists of 13 residues. Looked up from germline, CDR1 is ENHRY and CDR2 is SYGVKD. The V and J ends lost 6 bases and 1 base respectively, with 10 bases between them. The CDR3 DNA follows: TGTGCCATCAGCAACAGGGTGTCCTACGAGCAGTACTTC. Amino acid sequence: CAISNRVSYEQYF.

V and J are TRBV30 and TRBJ1-1; TRBD1 might be the D (6 bases). This CDR3 contains 14 residues. V was shortened by 0 bases and J by 3 bases, with 11 bases between the two germline ends. Per the germline V gene, CDR1 is GTSNPN and CDR2 is SVGIG (reference sequence). In nucleotides, the CDR3 is TGTGCCTGGAGTGTTGGGGGCGGCTACACTGAAGCTTTCTTT. Its protein product is CAWSVGGGYTEAFF.